Sequencing of this T cell receptor (beta chain) was carried out in a study of T-cell reconstitution after alpha-beta-depleted transplantation in children. Study-level findings and limits: Several hundred expanded graft clones reportedly supplied alpha-beta T cells about two months after transplant. Newly made T cells mostly supplied T-cell counts and diversity one year after transplant. At day 60, the high TCRbeta diversity found in some patients originated from recipient T cells and thymic progenitors that had survived.

As to this clonotype: What it recognizes is unknown.

The CDR3 spans 15 residues. Trimming shortened V by 3 bases and J by 6 bases, and 16 bases separated the two germline ends. CDR1 KGHSH and CDR2 LQKENI come from the germline V gene. Unique molecular identifiers featured in how the TCRbeta library was prepared. TCRdb reprocessed the PCR reads with MiXCR, giving one entry per CDR3 protein. Among 800,000 to 1,000,000 distinct CDR3 sequences, roughly 29% were seen once, and the ten largest hold 28%. This clonotype originated in a boy under two years old who had a stem cell transplant for SCID, so the T cells may come from the graft donor. The J gene is TRBJ2-3, the V gene TRBV18; D may correspond to TRBD1 or TRBD2 (5 bases each). Sequenced here: PBMCs, mostly from graft donor cells, sampled 360 days after TCRalphabeta/CD19-depleted stem cell transplant. This CDR3 reads CASSPRGAGSDTQYF. The CDR3 DNA sequence: TGTGCCAGCTCACCGAGAGGGGCGGGCTCGGATACGCAGTATTTT.